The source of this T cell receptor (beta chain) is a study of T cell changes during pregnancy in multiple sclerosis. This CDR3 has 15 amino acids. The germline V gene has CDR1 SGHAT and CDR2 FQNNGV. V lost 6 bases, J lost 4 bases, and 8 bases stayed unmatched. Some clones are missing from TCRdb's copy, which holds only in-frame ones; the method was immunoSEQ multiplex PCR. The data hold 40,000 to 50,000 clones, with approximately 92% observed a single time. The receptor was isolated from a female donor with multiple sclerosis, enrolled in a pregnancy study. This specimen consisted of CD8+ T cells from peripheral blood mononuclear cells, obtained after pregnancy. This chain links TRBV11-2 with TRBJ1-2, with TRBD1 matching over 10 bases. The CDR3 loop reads CASSTRDRGPYGYTF. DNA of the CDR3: TGTGCCAGCAGTACCCGGGACAGGGGTCCCTATGGCTACACCTTC.